The clone carrying this T cell receptor (beta chain) was seen a single time. This sample was taken from a study of OX40 agonist ivuxolimab in advanced cancers. Method: immunoSEQ multiplex PCR; TCRdb's copy keeps in-frame clones and lacks some. The repertoire holds 50,000 to 70,000 clones, with about 85% as singletons. From germline, CDR1 is SEHNR and CDR2 FQNEAQ (reference sequence). With V trimmed by 3 bases and J by 0 bases, 1 base remained unmatched. There are 14 residues in the CDR3. The chain couples TRBV7-9 to TRBJ2-7; 8 bases are shared with TRBD2. The source is an adult with an advanced solid tumor such as melanoma, head and neck, liver or kidney cancer. This material consisted of CD4+ or CD8+ T cells sorted from blood, taken in a trial of the OX40 agonist ivuxolimab. DNA of the CDR3: TGTGCCAGCAGCTTGAGCGGGAGCTCCTACGAGCAGTACTTC. Translating gives CASSLSGSSYEQYF. The variable domain in full, completed from reference TRBV7-9 and TRBJ2-7, reads DTGVSQNPRHKITKRGQNVTFRCDPISEHNRLYWYRQTLGQGPEFLTYFQNEAQLEKSRLLSDRFSAERPKGSFSTLEIQRTEQGDSAMYLCASSLSGSSYEQYFGPGTRLTVT.